Listed here are 25 T cell receptor beta chains from one sample, sequenced in a study of neoadjuvant nivolumab and ipilimumab in lung cancer. Sequencing was performed with immunoSEQ multiplex PCR; in TCRdb, only in-frame clones are kept and a portion is missing. The table shows about 10,000 clones, with over 75% occurring only once. The sample was peripheral blood, taken before neoadjuvant nivolumab, alone or with ipilimumab. The source of these receptors is an adult with non-small cell lung cancer.

This sequence joins TRBV28 and TRBJ1-2; 10 bases map to TRBD1. The germline gives CDR1 MDHEN, CDR2 SYDVKM. J gave up 8 bases and V 5 bases, and 8 bases lay outside the gene matches. The CDR3 is made up of 14 amino acids. DNA for the CDR3: TGTGCCAGCAGTCCGGGGGGACAGGGGTACGGCTACACCTTC. Residues: CASSPGGQGYGYTF.

V usage is TRBV2 and J usage is TRBJ2-1; D gene uncertain. The germline V and J ends were trimmed by 3 bases and 6 bases, with 9 bases remaining between them. This CDR3 is 13 amino acids long. Germline values: CDR1 SNHLY, CDR2 FYNNEI. The CDR3 bases are TGTGCCAGCAGTGAGCAAGGGTTCAATGAGCAGTTCTTC. Protein: CASSEQGFNEQFF.

The chain employs TRBV5-4 and TRBJ2-1, with D possibly TRBD1 on 6 matching bases. Germline CDR1 is SGHNT and CDR2 is YYREEE (reference sequence). V was clipped by 0 bases and J by 6 bases, with 13 bases between them. CDR3 length: 15 amino acids. CDR3 coding DNA: TGTGCCAGCAGCTTGGACAAGGGGACAACCAATGAGCAGTTCTTC. Residues: CASSLDKGTTNEQFF.

This chain uses TRBV28 with TRBJ1-5; possibly TRBD1 for D (5 bases). The V end was cut by 1 base, the J end by 1 base, with 14 bases between. The CDR3 spans 17 residues. The V gene's germline CDR1 is MDHEN and CDR2 SYDVKM. The CDR3 loop reads CASSLSGVWLSNQPQHF. CDR3 nucleotide sequence: TGTGCCAGCAGTTTATCGGGGGTTTGGTTGAGCAATCAGCCCCAGCATTTT.

The chain's CDR3 is CASSPPSTETQYF. The CDR3 nucleotides read TGTGCCAGCTCACCACCCAGCACAGAGACCCAGTACTTC. The J gene is TRBJ2-5, the V gene TRBV18; D is undetermined. The ends were cut back, 0 bases at V and 4 bases at J, with 6 bases in the middle. The CDR3 consists of 13 residues. Germline CDR1 KGHSH, CDR2 LQKENI.

Concerning this clone: An end of the junction does not agree with germline; a read error may underlie this. This rearrangement joins TRBV2 to TRBJ1-2; D gene uncertain. The CDR3 covers 12 residues. Germline V gives CDR1 SNHLY, CDR2 FYNNEI. CDR3: CASSVPPASPAF. CDR3 in DNA: TGTGCCAGCAGTGTACCCCCCGCCAGCCCTGCCTTC.

This clone was seen only once. The gene calls are TRBV11-1 and TRBJ1-2; TRBD1 is a possible D gene (5 bases). The CDR3 length is 15 residues. CDR1 SGHAT and CDR2 FQDESV come from the germline V gene (reference sequence). Trimming stripped 5 bases from V and 5 bases from J, with 18 bases between. CDR3 bases: TGTGCCAGCAGCACGTCTACCGGGACGGATTATGGCTACACCTTC. Amino acid sequence: CASSTSTGTDYGYTF.

This sequence joins TRBV7-9 and TRBJ2-1; TRBD1 is a possible D gene (5 bases). The ends were cut back, 7 bases at V and 6 bases at J, with 13 bases in the middle. The CDR3 is 13 residues long. Germline values: CDR1 SEHNR, CDR2 FQNEAQ (reference sequence). CDR3 DNA: TGTGCCAGCACTGACCCTAGGGGCAATGAGCAGTTCTTC. It codes for CASTDPRGNEQFF.

The table lists this clone with a count of one. The rearrangement uses TRBV27 and TRBJ2-7; D assignment may be TRBD1 or TRBD2 (5 bases each). V lost 5 bases and J lost 3, with 20 bases in between. Germline V gene lookup returns CDR1 MNHEY and CDR2 SMNVEV (reference sequence). The CDR3 has 16 amino acids. CDR3 residues: CASSARPGTTFYEQYF. CDR3 nucleotides: TGTGCCAGCAGTGCCAGACCCGGGACGACCTTCTACGAGCAGTACTTC.

The chain has TRBV11-2 and TRBJ1-1, with 7 bases that match TRBD1. There are 15 residues in the CDR3. Germline V CDR1 and CDR2: SGHAT, FQNNGV. V was pared by 3 bases and J by 6 bases, with 10 bases of the junction left unmatched. The CDR3 DNA sequence: TGTGCCAGCAGCTTGCTACAGGGGAAGGTCGCTGAAGCTTTCTTT. Amino acid sequence: CASSLLQGKVAEAFF.

In its sample, this clone was seen once. The chain employs TRBV10-3 and TRBJ1-4; a possible D gene is TRBD1 (5 bases). With 9 bases removed from V and 2 bases from J, the gap between germline ends came to 10 bases. Germline values: CDR1 ENHRY, CDR2 SYGVKD. CDR3 length: 13 amino acids. The CDR3 bases are TGTGCCATTAAAGGGGTGACTAATGAAAAACTGTTTTTT. It translates to CAIKGVTNEKLFF.

The CDR3 loop is CATNRDRGLREQYF. DNA of the CDR3: TGTGCCACGAACCGGGACAGGGGGCTTCGCGAGCAGTACTTC. The chain combines TRBV6-1 with TRBJ2-7; 12 bases are shared with TRBD1. V shed 10 bases, J shed 6 bases, and the junction held 10 bases outside the gene matches. Germline CDR1 reads MNHNS; CDR2 reads SASEGT. The CDR3 contains 14 residues.

The CDR3 sequence: CASSIGGAGTGELFF. CDR3 DNA: TGTGCCAGTAGTATAGGGGGGGCTGGGACCGGGGAGCTGTTTTTT. The V gene is TRBV19, the J gene TRBJ2-2; D could derive from TRBD1 or TRBD2 (6 bases each). Trimming stripped 1 base from V and 5 bases from J, with 11 bases between. The CDR3 runs to 15 residues. CDR1 is LNHDA, CDR2 SQIVND, per germline (reference sequence).

This chain uses TRBV6-5 with TRBJ1-2; D call uncertain. Trimming cost V 11 bases and J 0 bases, with 10 bases left between them. The CDR3 length is 12 residues. The V gene's germline CDR1 is MNHEY and CDR2 SVGAGI. CDR3 sequence reads: CASRQPNYGYTF. The CDR3 bases are TGTGCCTCCAGGCAGCCTAACTATGGCTACACCTTC.

The rearrangement links TRBV28 to TRBJ2-5; D remains ambiguous. The ends were cut back, 6 bases at V and 5 bases at J, with 10 bases in the middle. The CDR3 is 12 amino acids. The germline gives CDR1 MDHEN, CDR2 SYDVKM. This CDR3 reads CASSSGWETQYF. In DNA, the CDR3 is TGTGCCAGCAGCTCCGGGTGGGAGACCCAGTACTTC.

The chain is built from TRBV11-2 and TRBJ2-5, with a tentative D call TRBD2 (6 bases). V lost 4 bases to trimming and J lost 9 bases, with 12 bases between them. The germline V gene encodes CDR1 SGHAT and CDR2 FQNNGV. The CDR3 has 12 amino acids. CDR3 protein: CASSSTPGAQYF. The DNA for the CDR3 is TGTGCCAGCAGCTCCACCCCGGGGGCCCAGTACTTC. The full variable domain, completed using reference TRBV11-2 and TRBJ2-5, is EAGVAQSPRYKIIEKRQSVAFWCNPISGHATLYWYQQILGQGPKLLIQFQNNGVVDDSQLPKDRFSAERLKGVDSTLKIQPAKLEDSAVYLCASSSTPGAQYFGPGTRLLVL.

This clone was counted a few times. V is TRBV7-9 and J is TRBJ1-5; possible D gene TRBD1, 6 bases. CDR3 size: 13 residues. Germline CDR1 reads SEHNR; CDR2 reads FQNEAQ (reference sequence). Trimming took off 6 bases at V and 6 bases at J, with 12 bases between the two ends. For the CDR3, the DNA is TGTGCCAGCAGTTTGGGGGCGAGTCAGCCCCAGCATTTT. This codes for CASSLGASQPQHF.

The V and J genes are TRBV5-4 and TRBJ2-2; D unclear. With 4 bases removed from V and 6 bases from J, the gap between germline ends came to 7 bases. The CDR3 has 12 amino acids. Germline CDR1 and CDR2: SGHNT and YYREEE (reference sequence). The CDR3 bases are TGTGCCAGCAGCCCCCTATCCGGGGAGCTGTTTTTT. It specifies CASSPLSGELFF.

The V call is TRBV19, the J call TRBJ2-3, with TRBD1 identical over 7 bases. The CDR3 covers 16 residues. The V gene end was trimmed by 0 bases and the J gene end by 0 bases; junction bases not matched to a gene: 3. Germline V gene lookup returns CDR1 LNHDA and CDR2 SQIVND (reference sequence). The CDR3 coding sequence is TGTGCCAGTAGTATAGACCGGGACAGCAGCACAGATACGCAGTATTTT. Its protein is CASSIDRDSSTDTQYF.

The chain is built from TRBV12-5 and TRBJ1-5; D may be TRBD1 (5 bases). The CDR3 extends over 19 amino acids. Per the germline V gene, CDR1 is LGHNT and CDR2 is FRNRAP. V lost 0 bases, J lost 1 base, and 19 bases lay in between. Written as DNA, the CDR3 is TGTGCTAGTGGTTTGGTAGGCCCTAGGACAATAAGAAGCAATCAGCCCCAGCATTTT. It yields the protein CASGLVGPRTIRSNQPQHF.

The gene calls are TRBV19 and TRBJ2-1; 10 bases align to TRBD2. Germline V lookup: CDR1 LNHDA, CDR2 SQIVND (reference sequence). The CDR3 has 15 residues. V was pared by 5 bases and J by 3 bases, with 4 bases of the junction left unmatched. This CDR3 reads CASSLSSGGYNEQFF. The CDR3 DNA sequence: TGTGCCAGTAGTCTGTCTAGCGGGGGCTACAATGAGCAGTTCTTC.

The chain is built from TRBV11-3 and TRBJ2-5; TRBD2 matches at 8 bases. Trimming removed 2 bases from V and 5 bases from J; junction bases left unmatched: 10. The CDR3 has 16 amino acids. CDR1 is SGHNT, CDR2 YENEEA, per germline. The CDR3 region is CASSLRASGSTETQYF. As DNA, the CDR3 is TGTGCCAGCAGCTTAAGGGCTAGCGGGTCTACGGAGACCCAGTACTTC.

The chain combines TRBV13 with TRBJ2-7, with 8 bases matching TRBD2. Looked up from germline, CDR1 is PRHDT and CDR2 is FYEKMQ (reference sequence). J gave up 2 bases and V 2 bases, and 5 bases lay outside the gene matches. The CDR3 loop spans 15 amino acids. The CDR3 is CASSLRSGNAYEQYF. CDR3 nucleotide sequence: TGTGCCAGCAGCTTACGTAGCGGGAATGCCTACGAGCAGTACTTC.

This rearrangement joins TRBV28 to TRBJ2-4, with 9 bases fitting TRBD1. Germline V gives CDR1 MDHEN, CDR2 SYDVKM. The CDR3 contains 21 residues. Trimming at V came to 5 bases and at J to 6 bases, leaving 26 bases not matched to a gene. CDR3 in DNA: TGTGCCAGCAGTCTAGGGTTCTACAGGGGGCCAGCGGGTCATGGAGTAAACATTCAGTACTTC. Residues: CASSLGFYRGPAGHGVNIQYF.

The J gene is TRBJ2-3, the V gene TRBV10-3, with D unresolved. CDR3 length equals 15 residues. Trimming pared 0 bases from V and 2 bases from J, leaving 9 bases between. CDR1 is ENHRY and CDR2 is SYGVKD in the germline V gene. Written as DNA, the CDR3 is TGTGCCATCAGTGAGTCGCTACGGTCCACAGATACGCAGTATTTT. This sequence encodes CAISESLRSTDTQYF.